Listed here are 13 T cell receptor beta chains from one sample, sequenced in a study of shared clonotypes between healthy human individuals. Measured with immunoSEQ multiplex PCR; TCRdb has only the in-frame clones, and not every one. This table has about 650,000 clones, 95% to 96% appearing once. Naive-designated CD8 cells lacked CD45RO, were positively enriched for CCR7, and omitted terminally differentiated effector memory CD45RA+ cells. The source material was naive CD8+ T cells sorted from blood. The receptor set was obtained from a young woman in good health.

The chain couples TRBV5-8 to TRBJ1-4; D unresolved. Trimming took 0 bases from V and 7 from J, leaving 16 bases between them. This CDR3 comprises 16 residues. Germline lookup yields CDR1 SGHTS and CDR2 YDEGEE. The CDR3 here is CASSLGDHSVGEKLFF. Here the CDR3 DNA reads TGTGCCAGCAGCTTGGGGGATCACTCCGTAGGTGAAAAACTGTTTTTT.

The DNA of the CDR3 is TGTGCCAGCAGCTTGGCCCCAGATGCTAACTATGGCTACACCTTC. Translation: CASSLAPDANYGYTF. V and J are TRBV5-4 and TRBJ1-2; D is ambiguous. The CDR3 is 15 amino acids. V gave up 0 bases and J gave up 0 bases, with 9 bases separating them. Germline-derived CDR1 and CDR2 are SGHNT and YYREEE (reference sequence).

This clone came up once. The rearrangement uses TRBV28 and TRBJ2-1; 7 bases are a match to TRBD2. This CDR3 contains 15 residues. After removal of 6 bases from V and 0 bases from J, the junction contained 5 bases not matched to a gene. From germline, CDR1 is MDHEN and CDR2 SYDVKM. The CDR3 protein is CASSLLASSYNEQFF. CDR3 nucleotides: TGTGCCAGCAGCCTACTAGCGAGCTCCTACAATGAGCAGTTCTTC.

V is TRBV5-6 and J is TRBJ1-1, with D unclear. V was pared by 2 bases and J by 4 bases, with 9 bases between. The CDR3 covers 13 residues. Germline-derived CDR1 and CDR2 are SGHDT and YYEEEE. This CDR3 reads CASSLGPPTEAFF. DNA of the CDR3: TGTGCCAGCAGCTTAGGCCCTCCCACTGAAGCTTTCTTT.

The CDR3 DNA reads as TGTGCCAGCAGCTTTGGAGGTTGGCGGGAGACCCAGTACTTC. It translates to CASSFGGWRETQYF. The chain carries TRBV7-9 and TRBJ2-5; D is perhaps TRBD2 (5 bases). The CDR3 is 14 residues long. Trimming removed 3 bases at V and 5 bases at J, with 13 bases between. Looked up from germline, CDR1 is SEHNR and CDR2 is FQNEAQ (reference sequence). The full variable domain, its missing parts supplied by reference TRBV7-9 and TRBJ2-5, is DTGVSQNPRHKITKRGQNVTFRCDPISEHNRLYWYRQTLGQGPEFLTYFQNEAQLEKSRLLSDRFSAERPKGSFSTLEIQRTEQGDSAMYLCASSFGGWRETQYFGPGTRLLVL.

The CDR3 sequence is CSVESGASGANVLTF. The CDR3 DNA is TGCAGCGTTGAATCGGGAGCCTCTGGGGCCAACGTCCTGACTTTC. V usage is TRBV29-1 and J usage is TRBJ2-6, with D perhaps TRBD2 (6 bases). Germline assignment: CDR1 SQVTM and CDR2 ANQGSEA. This CDR3 has 15 residues. Trimming left V 2 bases short and J 0 bases short, with 8 bases between. Variable domain in full (rest from reference TRBV29-1 and TRBJ2-6): SAVISQKPSRDICQRGTSLTIQCQVDSQVTMMFWYRQQPGQSLTLIATANQGSEATYESGFVIDKFPISRPNLTFSTLTVSNMSPEDSSIYLCSVESGASGANVLTFGAGSRLTVL.

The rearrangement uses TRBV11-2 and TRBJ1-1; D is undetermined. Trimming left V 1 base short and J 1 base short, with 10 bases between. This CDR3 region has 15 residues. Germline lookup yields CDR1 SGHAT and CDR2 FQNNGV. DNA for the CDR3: TGTGCCAGCAGCTTAGGTTGGGGTAAGAACACTGAAGCTTTCTTT. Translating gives CASSLGWGKNTEAFF. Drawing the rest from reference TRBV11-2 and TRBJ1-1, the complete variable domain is EAGVAQSPRYKIIEKRQSVAFWCNPISGHATLYWYQQILGQGPKLLIQFQNNGVVDDSQLPKDRFSAERLKGVDSTLKIQPAKLEDSAVYLCASSLGWGKNTEAFFGQGTRLTVV.

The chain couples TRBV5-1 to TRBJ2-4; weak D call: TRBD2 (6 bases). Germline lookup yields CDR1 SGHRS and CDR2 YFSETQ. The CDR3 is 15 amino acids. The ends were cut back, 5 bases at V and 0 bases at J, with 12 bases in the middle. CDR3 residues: CASRKEGPAKNIQYF. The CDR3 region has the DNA TGCGCCAGCAGAAAGGAGGGGCCAGCCAAAAACATTCAGTACTTC.

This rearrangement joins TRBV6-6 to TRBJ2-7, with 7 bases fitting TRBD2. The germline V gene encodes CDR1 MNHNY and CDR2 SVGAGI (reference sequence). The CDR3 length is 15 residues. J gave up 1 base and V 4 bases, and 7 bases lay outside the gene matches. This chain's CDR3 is CASSLGGYTSYEQYF. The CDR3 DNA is TGTGCCAGCAGTTTGGGGGGGTACACATCCTACGAGCAGTACTTC.

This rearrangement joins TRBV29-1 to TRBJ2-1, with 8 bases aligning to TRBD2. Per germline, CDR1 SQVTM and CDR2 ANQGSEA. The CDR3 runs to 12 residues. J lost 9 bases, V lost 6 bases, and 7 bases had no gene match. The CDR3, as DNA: TGCAGCGTGTCGGGAGGGCCGGGTGAGCAGTTCTTC. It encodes CSVSGGPGEQFF.

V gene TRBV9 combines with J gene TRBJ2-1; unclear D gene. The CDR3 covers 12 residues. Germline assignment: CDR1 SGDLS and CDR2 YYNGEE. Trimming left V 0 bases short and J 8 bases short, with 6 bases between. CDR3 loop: CASSVEVDEQFF. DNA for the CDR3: TGTGCCAGCAGCGTAGAGGTGGATGAGCAGTTCTTC.

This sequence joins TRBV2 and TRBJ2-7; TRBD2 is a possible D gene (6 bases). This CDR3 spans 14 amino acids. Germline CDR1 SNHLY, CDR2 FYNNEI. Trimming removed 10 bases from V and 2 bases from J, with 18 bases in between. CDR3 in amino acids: CAISLGGAAYEQYF. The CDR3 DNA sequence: TGTGCCATTTCTCTCGGGGGAGCCGCCTACGAGCAGTACTTC.

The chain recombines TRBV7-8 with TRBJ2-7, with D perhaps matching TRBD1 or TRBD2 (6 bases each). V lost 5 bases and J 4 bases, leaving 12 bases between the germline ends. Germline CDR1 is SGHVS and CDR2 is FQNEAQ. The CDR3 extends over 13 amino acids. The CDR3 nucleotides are TGTGCCAGCAGCGGTCAGGGGACTTACGAGCAGTACTTC. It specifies CASSGQGTYEQYF.